These 2 T cell receptor beta chains were sequenced from one sample in a study of persistence of HIV-infected CD4 T cells. Stimulation used approximately 9.1 ug/mL lysate from CMV-infected fibroblasts. CD40L-negative CD69-negative CD45RO-high memory CD4+ T cells were sorted as populations depleted of antigen-responding cells. No antigen has been assigned to these receptors. The libraries were made with immunoSEQ version 4 in survey mode. Here immunoSEQ multiplex PCR was the method, and the copy in TCRdb shows in-frame clones only, minus some. The sample records about 28,000 clones, approximately 78% being singletons. This specimen was CD4+ T cells sorted from PBMCs after approximately 19-hour stimulation, taken from a patient who received antiretroviral therapy. Every receptor here comes from an adult man with HIV who was CMV-seropositive.

J is TRBJ2-7 and V is TRBV3-1 (or the pseudogene TRBV3-2); D is undetermined. In germline, CDR1 is LGHDT, CDR2 YNNKEL (reference sequence). The CDR3 extends over 11 amino acids. V was pared by 3 bases and J by 2 bases, with 2 bases between. In DNA form, the CDR3 reads TGTGCCAGCAGCCATACCTACGAGCAGTACTTC. It specifies CASSHTYEQYF.

The chain uses TRBV28 and TRBJ1-3; D not resolved. Germline V gene data show CDR1 as MDHEN and CDR2 as SYDVKM. There are 13 residues in the CDR3. Trimming cost V 8 bases and J 4 bases, with 12 bases left between them. As DNA, the CDR3 is TGTGCCAGCTCTACTCACTTCGGAAACACCATATATTTT. Its translation: CASSTHFGNTIYF.